This TCR beta chain was sequenced in a study of blood T cell repertoires in COVID-19. Study information: Acute and convalescent COVID-19 samples came from the United States, Italy and Spain. PBMCs, B-cell-depleted T cells, or T cells provided the cDNA or gDNA that made up the material.

Original processing methods: Estimation of nucleated cell counts relied on the amplification of reference gene primers. Profiling relied on immunoSEQ multiplex PCR, and the TCRdb table lists in-frame clones only, not all of them. The V and J calls and clone size were taken over from that table, and D and trimming were inferred from the DNA. The sample has hundreds of thousands of clones, around nine tenths seen once. Germline V gene sequence: CDR1 MNHEY, CDR2 SVGAGI. Between the trimmed V and J ends, which lost 0 bases and 7 bases, there was a span of 7 bases. The CDR3 loop spans 14 amino acids. This chain joins TRBV6-5 and TRBJ1-6; tentatively, D is TRBD1 (5 bases). Sequencing used peripheral blood. This receptor was obtained from a man between 65 and 80 years old with acute or convalescent COVID-19. The chain's CDR3 is CASSYSGGNSPLHF. The CDR3 nucleotides read TGTGCCAGCAGTTACTCCGGGGGGAATTCACCCCTCCACTTT.